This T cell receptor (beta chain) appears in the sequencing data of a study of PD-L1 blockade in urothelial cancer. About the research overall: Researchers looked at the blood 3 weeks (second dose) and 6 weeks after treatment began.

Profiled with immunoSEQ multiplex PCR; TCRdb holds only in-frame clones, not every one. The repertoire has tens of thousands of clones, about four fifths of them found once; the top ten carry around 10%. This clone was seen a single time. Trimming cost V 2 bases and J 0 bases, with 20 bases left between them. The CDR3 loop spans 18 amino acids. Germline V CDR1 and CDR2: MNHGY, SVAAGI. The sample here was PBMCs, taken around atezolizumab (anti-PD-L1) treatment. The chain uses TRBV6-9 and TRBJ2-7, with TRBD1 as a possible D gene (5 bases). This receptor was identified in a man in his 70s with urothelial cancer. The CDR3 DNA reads TGTGCCAGCAGTTATGGGGCCAGTGAGGACGTAAGCTCCTACGAGCAGTACTTC. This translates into CASSYGASEDVSSYEQYF.